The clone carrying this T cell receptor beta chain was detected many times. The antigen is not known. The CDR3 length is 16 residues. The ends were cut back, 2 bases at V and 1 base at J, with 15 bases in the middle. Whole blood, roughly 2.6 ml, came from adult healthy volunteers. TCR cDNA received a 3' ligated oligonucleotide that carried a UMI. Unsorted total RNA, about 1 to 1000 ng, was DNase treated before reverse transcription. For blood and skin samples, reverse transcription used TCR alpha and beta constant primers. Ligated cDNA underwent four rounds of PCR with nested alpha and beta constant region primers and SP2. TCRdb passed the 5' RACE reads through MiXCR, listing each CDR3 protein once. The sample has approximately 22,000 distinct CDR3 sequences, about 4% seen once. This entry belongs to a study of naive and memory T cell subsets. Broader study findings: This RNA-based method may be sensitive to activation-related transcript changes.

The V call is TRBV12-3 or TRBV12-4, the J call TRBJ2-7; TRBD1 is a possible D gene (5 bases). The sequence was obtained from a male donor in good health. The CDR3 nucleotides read TGTGCCAGCAGTTTATGGGGCAGTCAAGGTTCCTACGAGCAGTACTTC. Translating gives CASSLWGSQGSYEQYF.